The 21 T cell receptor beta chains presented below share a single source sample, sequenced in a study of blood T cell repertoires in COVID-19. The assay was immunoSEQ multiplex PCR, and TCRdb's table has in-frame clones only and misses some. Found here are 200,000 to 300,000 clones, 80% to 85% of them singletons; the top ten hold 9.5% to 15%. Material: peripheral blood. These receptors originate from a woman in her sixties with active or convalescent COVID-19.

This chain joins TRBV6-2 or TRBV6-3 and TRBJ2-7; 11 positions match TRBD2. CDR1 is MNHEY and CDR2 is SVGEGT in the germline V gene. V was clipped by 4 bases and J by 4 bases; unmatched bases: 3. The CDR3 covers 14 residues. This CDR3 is CASSLAGGQYEQYF. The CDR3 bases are TGTGCCAGCAGTTTAGCGGGGGGGCAGTACGAGCAGTACTTC.

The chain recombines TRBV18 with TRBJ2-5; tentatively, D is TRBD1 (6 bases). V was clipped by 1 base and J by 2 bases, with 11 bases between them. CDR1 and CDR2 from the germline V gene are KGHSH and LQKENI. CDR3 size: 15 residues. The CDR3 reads CASSPRSGVQETQYF. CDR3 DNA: TGTGCCAGCTCACCACGGTCAGGGGTTCAAGAGACCCAGTACTTC.

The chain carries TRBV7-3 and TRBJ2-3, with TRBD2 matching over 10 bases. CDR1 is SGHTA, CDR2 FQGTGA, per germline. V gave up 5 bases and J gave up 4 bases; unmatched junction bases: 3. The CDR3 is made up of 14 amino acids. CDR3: CASSSGGAADTQYF. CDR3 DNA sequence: TGTGCCAGCAGCAGCGGGGGGGCAGCAGATACGCAGTATTTT.

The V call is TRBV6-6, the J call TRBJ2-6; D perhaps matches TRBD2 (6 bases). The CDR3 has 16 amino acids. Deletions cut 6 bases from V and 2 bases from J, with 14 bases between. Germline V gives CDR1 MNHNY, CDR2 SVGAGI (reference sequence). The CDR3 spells CASRSGGSAGANVLTF. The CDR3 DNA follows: TGTGCCAGCAGGTCCGGAGGGTCTGCTGGGGCCAACGTCCTGACTTTC.

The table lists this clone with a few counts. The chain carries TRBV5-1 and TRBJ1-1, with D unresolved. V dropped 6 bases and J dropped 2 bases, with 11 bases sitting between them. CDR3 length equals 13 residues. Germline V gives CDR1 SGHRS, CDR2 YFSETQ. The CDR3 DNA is TGCGCCAGCAAAGTCGGGGATAACACTGAAGCTTTCTTT. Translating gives CASKVGDNTEAFF.

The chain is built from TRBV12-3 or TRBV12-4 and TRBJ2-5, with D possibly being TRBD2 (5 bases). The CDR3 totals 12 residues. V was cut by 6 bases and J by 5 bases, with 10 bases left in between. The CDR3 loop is CASSPRRETQYF. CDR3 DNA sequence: TGTGCCAGCAGCCCGAGGAGGGAGACCCAGTACTTC.

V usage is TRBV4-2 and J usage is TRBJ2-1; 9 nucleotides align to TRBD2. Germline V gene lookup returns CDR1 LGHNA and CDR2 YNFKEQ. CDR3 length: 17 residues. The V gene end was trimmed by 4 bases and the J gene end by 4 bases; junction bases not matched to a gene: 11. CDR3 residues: CASSPDSGGASYNEQFF. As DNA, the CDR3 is TGTGCCAGCAGCCCCGATAGCGGGGGAGCTTCGTACAATGAGCAGTTCTTC.

CDR3 bases: TGTGCCAGCAGTCTAAGGACGGGGGGGGACTCTGAAGCTTTCTTT. Protein sequence: CASSLRTGGDSEAFF. The chain is built from TRBV25-1 and TRBJ1-1; D is possibly TRBD1 (5 bases). Germline CDR1 is MGHDK and CDR2 is SYGVNS. V shed 5 bases and J shed 6 bases, with 19 bases lying between them. The CDR3 extends over 15 amino acids.

CDR3 loop: CASSRGWESPLHF. CDR3 nucleotides: TGTGCCAGCAGTAGAGGGTGGGAATCACCCCTCCACTTT. The chain carries TRBV12-3 or TRBV12-4 and TRBJ1-6, with D unclear. CDR3 size: 13 residues. Trimming removed 5 bases at V and 10 bases at J, with 12 bases between.

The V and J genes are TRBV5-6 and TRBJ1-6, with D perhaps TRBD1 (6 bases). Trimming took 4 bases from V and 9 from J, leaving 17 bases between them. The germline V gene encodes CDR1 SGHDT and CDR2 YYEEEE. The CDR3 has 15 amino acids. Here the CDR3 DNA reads TGTGCCAGCAGCCACACAGGGAGGGGAATTTCACCCCTCCACTTT. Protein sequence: CASSHTGRGISPLHF.

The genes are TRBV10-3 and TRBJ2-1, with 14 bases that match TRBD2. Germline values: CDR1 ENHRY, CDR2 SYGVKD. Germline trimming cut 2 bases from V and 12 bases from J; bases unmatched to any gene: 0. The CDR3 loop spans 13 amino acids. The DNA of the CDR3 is TGTGCCATCAGTGAGGGACTAGCGGGGGGGCAGTTCTTC. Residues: CAISEGLAGGQFF.

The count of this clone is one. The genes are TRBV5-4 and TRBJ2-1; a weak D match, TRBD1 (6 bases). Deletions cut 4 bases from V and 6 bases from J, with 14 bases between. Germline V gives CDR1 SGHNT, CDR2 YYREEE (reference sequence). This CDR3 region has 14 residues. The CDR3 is CASSPLTGRNEQFF. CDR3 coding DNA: TGTGCCAGCAGCCCACTGACAGGCCGCAATGAGCAGTTCTTC.

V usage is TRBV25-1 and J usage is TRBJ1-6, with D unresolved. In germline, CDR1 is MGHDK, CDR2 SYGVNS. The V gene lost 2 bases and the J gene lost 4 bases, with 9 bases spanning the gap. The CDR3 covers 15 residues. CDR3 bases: TGTGCCAGCAGTGAAGGGCCCCCTTATAATTCACCCCTCCACTTT. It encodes CASSEGPPYNSPLHF.

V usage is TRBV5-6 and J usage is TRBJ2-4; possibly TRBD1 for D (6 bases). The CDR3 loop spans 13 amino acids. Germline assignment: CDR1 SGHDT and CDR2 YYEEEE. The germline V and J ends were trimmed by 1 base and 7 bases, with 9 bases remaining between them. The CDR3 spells CASSLPGENIQYF. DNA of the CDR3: TGTGCCAGCAGCTTGCCAGGGGAGAACATTCAGTACTTC.

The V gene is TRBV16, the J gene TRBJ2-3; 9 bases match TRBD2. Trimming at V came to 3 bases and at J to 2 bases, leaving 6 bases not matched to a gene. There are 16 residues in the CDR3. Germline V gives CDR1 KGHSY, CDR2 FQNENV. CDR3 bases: TGTGCCAGCAGCCATCCCCTAGCGGGGCTCACAGATACGCAGTATTTT. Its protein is CASSHPLAGLTDTQYF.

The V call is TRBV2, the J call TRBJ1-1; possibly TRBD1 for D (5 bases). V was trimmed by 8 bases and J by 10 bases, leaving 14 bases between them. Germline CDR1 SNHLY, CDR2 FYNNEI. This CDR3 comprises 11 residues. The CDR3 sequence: CASAQDGGAFF. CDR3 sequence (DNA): TGTGCCAGCGCACAGGACGGTGGAGCTTTCTTT.

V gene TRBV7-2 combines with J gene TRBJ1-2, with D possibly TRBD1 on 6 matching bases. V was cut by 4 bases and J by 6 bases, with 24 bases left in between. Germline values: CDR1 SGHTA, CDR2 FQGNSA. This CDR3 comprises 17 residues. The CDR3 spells CASSSTPSDSLGNGYTF. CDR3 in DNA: TGTGCCAGCAGCTCCACTCCTTCGGACAGCCTAGGAAATGGCTACACCTTC. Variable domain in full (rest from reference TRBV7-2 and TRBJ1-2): GAGVSQSPSNKVTEKGKDVELRCDPISGHTALYWYRQSLGQGLEFLIYFQGNSAPDKSGLPSDRFSAERTGGSVSTLTIQRTQQEDSAVYLCASSSTPSDSLGNGYTFGSGTRLTVV.

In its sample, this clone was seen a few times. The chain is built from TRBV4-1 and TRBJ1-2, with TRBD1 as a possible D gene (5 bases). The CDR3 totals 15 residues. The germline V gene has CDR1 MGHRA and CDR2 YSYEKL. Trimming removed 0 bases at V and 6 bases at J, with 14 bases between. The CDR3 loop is CASSQDISGSDGYTF. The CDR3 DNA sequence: TGCGCCAGCAGCCAAGATATATCAGGGTCTGATGGCTACACCTTC.

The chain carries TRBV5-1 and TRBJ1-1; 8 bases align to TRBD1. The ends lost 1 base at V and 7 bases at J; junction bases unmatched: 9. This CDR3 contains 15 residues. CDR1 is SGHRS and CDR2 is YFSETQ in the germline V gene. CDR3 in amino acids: CASSLWTGRPIEAFF. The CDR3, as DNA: TGCGCCAGCAGCTTGTGGACAGGGAGACCTATTGAAGCTTTCTTT.

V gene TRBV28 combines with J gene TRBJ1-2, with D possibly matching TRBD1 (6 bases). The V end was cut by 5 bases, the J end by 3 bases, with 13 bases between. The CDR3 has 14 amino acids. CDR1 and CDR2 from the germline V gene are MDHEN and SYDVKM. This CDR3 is CASSTQTGYYGYTF. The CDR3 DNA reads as TGTGCCAGCAGTACCCAGACAGGCTACTATGGCTACACCTTC.

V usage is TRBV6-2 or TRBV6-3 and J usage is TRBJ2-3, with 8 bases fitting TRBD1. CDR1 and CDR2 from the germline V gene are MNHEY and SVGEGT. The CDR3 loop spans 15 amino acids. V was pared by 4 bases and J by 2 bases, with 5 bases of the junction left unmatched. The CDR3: CASSFRGPNTDTQYF. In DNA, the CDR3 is TGTGCCAGCAGTTTCAGGGGGCCCAACACAGATACGCAGTATTTT.